The clone carrying this TCR beta chain was seen a single time. In the authors' workflow: Scientists estimated how many nucleated cells there were by amplifying reference gene primers. Data came from immunoSEQ multiplex PCR; TCRdb stores just in-frame clones and leaves some out. V, J and clone size were drawn from that table, and D and trimming were deduced from the DNA. Of some 100,000 clones listed, 91% are singletons. The data were obtained in a study of blood T cell repertoires in COVID-19. Study background: COVID-19 samples from acute and convalescent phases originated in the United States, Italy and Spain. PBMCs, B-cell-depleted T cells, or T cells provided the cDNA or gDNA that made up the material.

Trimming took off 6 bases at V and 4 bases at J, with 9 bases between the two ends. Looked up from germline, CDR1 is MNHEY and CDR2 is SVGEGT. CDR3 length: 12 amino acids. This sequence was found in a man aged 55 to 70 with acute or convalescent COVID-19. Sequencing was performed on peripheral blood. The chain has TRBV6-2 or TRBV6-3 and TRBJ2-5; D is unresolved. CDR3 sequence (DNA): TGTGCCAGCAGCCCCCAACTAGAGACCCAGTACTTC. This codes for CASSPQLETQYF.